Below, 15 T cell receptor beta chains from the same sample are listed, as sequenced in a study of blood T cell repertoires in COVID-19. Data came from immunoSEQ multiplex PCR; TCRdb stores just in-frame clones and leaves some out. The data show about 160,000 clones, just under 85% seen once. Material for sequencing was peripheral blood. Source of these receptors: a man aged 35 to 55 who had recovered from COVID-19.

A single count supports this clone. One end of the junction does not line up with germline, which may come from a read error. This rearrangement joins TRBV12-5 to TRBJ1-3; unclear D gene. The CDR3 loop spans 14 amino acids. The germline CDR1 and CDR2 sequences are LGHNT and FRNRAP. In DNA form, the CDR3 reads TGTGCTAGTGGTTTGGACATTGGATGGGCCGGCCTCATTTTT. It is translated as CASGLDIGWAGLIF.

The gene calls are TRBV4-2 and TRBJ2-1, with 9 bases lining up with TRBD1. The germline gives CDR1 LGHNA, CDR2 YNFKEQ. After removal of 1 base from V and 4 bases from J, the junction contained 5 bases not matched to a gene. The CDR3 contains 16 residues. CDR3 coding DNA: TGTGCCAGCAGCCAAGTGGGGGGACAGGGATACAATGAGCAGTTCTTC. Translation: CASSQVGGQGYNEQFF.

This clone was picked up a small number of times. The J gene is TRBJ2-2, the V gene TRBV30; 10 positions match TRBD2. Germline V gene data show CDR1 as GTSNPN and CDR2 as SVGIG (reference sequence). V was clipped by 5 bases and J by 4 bases; unmatched bases: 4. The length of the CDR3 is 14 residues. CDR3 loop: CAWALAGSTGELFF. The CDR3 nucleotides read TGTGCCTGGGCACTAGCGGGGAGCACCGGGGAGCTGTTTTTT.

This clone was detected only once. This CDR3 is CASSYGRHGYEQYF. The DNA for the CDR3 is TGTGCCAGCAGCTACGGGAGACACGGCTACGAGCAGTACTTC. This chain links TRBV7-2 with TRBJ2-7, with a weak D call TRBD2 (6 bases). Germline V gene lookup returns CDR1 SGHTA and CDR2 FQGNSA. Trimming pared 4 bases from V and 3 bases from J, leaving 13 bases between. The CDR3 length is 14 residues.

J is TRBJ2-7 and V is TRBV6-2 or TRBV6-3; TRBD2 agrees at 13 bases. The CDR3 extends over 17 amino acids. V trimming: 5 bases; J trimming: 3 bases; junction bases outside the gene matches: 10. Germline values: CDR1 MNHEY, CDR2 SVGEGT. CDR3 nucleotide sequence: TGTGCCAGCAGTCCCCCTCCGGGACTAGCGGGACGCTACGAGCAGTACTTC. This codes for CASSPPPGLAGRYEQYF.

The chain links TRBV21-1 to TRBJ2-7; the table's D call of TRBD1 was not tested on the DNA. TRBV21-1 represents a pseudogene. The CDR3 has 14 residues. The CDR3 DNA reads TGTGCCAGCAGCACCTTGGACAGTACTGGGGAGCAGTACTTC. As protein: CASSTLDSTGEQYF.

In its sample, this clone was seen a few times. This sequence joins TRBV12-3 or TRBV12-4 and TRBJ1-1; D call uncertain. CDR3 length: 13 amino acids. Trimming cost V 3 bases and J 1 base, with 6 bases left between them. This CDR3 is CASSLAPNTEAFF. Written as DNA, the CDR3 is TGTGCCAGCAGTTTGGCCCCGAACACTGAAGCTTTCTTT.

DNA of the CDR3: TGTGCCTTGGACAGGGGGCTTGGAAACACCATATATTTT. Protein sequence: CALDRGLGNTIYF. This chain connects TRBV30 to TRBJ1-3; TRBD1 matches 11 bases. The CDR3 totals 13 residues. Germline loops: CDR1 GTSNPN, CDR2 SVGIG (reference sequence). V dropped 7 bases and J dropped 3; count of bases not matched to a gene: 2.

This sequence joins TRBV7-3 and TRBJ2-1, with 8 bases lining up with TRBD2. This CDR3 region has 19 residues. Per the germline V gene, CDR1 is SGHTA and CDR2 is FQGTGA. V lost 2 bases and J lost 5; bases outside the gene matches: 17. In nucleotides, the CDR3 is TGTGCCAGCAGCTTAGGGGGCGGGAGGTCCCTAACCCCAGACAATGAGCAGTTCTTC. It translates to CASSLGGGRSLTPDNEQFF.

The CDR3: CATSGSSYNSPLHF. The DNA for the CDR3 is TGTGCCACCAGCGGTAGCTCCTATAATTCACCCCTCCACTTT. V gene TRBV15 combines with J gene TRBJ1-6; no clear D. The CDR3 is 14 amino acids. The ends were cut back, 5 bases at V and 0 bases at J, with 5 bases in the middle. CDR1 LNHNV and CDR2 YYDKDF come from the germline V gene (reference sequence).

As DNA, the CDR3 is TGTGCCAGCTCACCACCGGTGATAGTCGCCAATGAGCAGTTCTTC. It translates to CASSPPVIVANEQFF. The rearrangement joins TRBV18 to TRBJ2-1; D is undetermined. CDR1 KGHSH and CDR2 LQKENI come from the germline V gene. This CDR3 has 15 residues. The V and J ends lost 0 bases and 6 bases respectively, with 12 bases between them.

V is TRBV18 and J is TRBJ2-2; TRBD1 aligns across 7 bases. Germline loops: CDR1 KGHSH, CDR2 LQKENI. J was trimmed by 0 bases and V by 2 bases; bases with no gene match: 3. The length of the CDR3 is 16 residues. CDR3 nucleotide sequence: TGTGCCAGCTCACCAGACAGGGTCACGAACACCGGGGAGCTGTTTTTT. Translated: CASSPDRVTNTGELFF.

The gene calls are TRBV29-1 and TRBJ2-1; perhaps TRBD2 as D (6 bases). Trimming took 8 bases from V and 8 from J, leaving 16 bases between them. The CDR3 length is 12 residues. Germline values: CDR1 SQVTM, CDR2 ANQGSEA. In nucleotides, the CDR3 is TGCAGCCTCCACACTAGCAGGGATGAGCAGTTCTTC. This gives the protein CSLHTSRDEQFF.

This clone was counted a single time. CDR3 residues: CASTDKNTEAFF. The CDR3 nucleotides read TGTGCCAGCACCGACAAGAACACTGAAGCTTTCTTT. V gene TRBV7-2 combines with J gene TRBJ1-1; no firm D call. This CDR3 is 12 amino acids long. Germline V gene lookup returns CDR1 SGHTA and CDR2 FQGNSA. V was pared by 7 bases and J by 1 base, with 7 bases between.

In nucleotides, the CDR3 is TGTGCCAGCAGCCATTATACAGGGGTCGAGCAGTACTTC. Its translation: CASSHYTGVEQYF. The genes are TRBV11-2 and TRBJ2-7; 7 bases align to TRBD1. V was pared by 5 bases and J by 6 bases, with 7 bases of the junction left unmatched. Germline V gene data show CDR1 as SGHAT and CDR2 as FQNNGV. The CDR3 has 13 amino acids.